Following are 25 T cell receptor beta chains from one sample sequenced in a study of breast tumors, draining lymph nodes, adjacent tissues. The lymph nodes were axillary draining lymph nodes from breast cancer patients. Each CDR3 protein is one row after TCRdb ran MiXCR on the multiplex PCR reads. This table has some 170,000 distinct CDR3 sequences, approximately 30% appearing once. Sequenced: axillary lymph node tissue. Receptor source: a female donor with breast cancer. Some clones in this sample may be carry-over from other donors' samples.

At least ten counts were recorded for this clonotype. This chain links TRBV28 with TRBJ2-7, with 13 bases matching TRBD2. This CDR3 has 16 residues. V shed 4 bases and J 4 bases; nucleotides not matched to a gene: 7. Germline assignment: CDR1 MDHEN and CDR2 SYDVKM. CDR3 amino acids: CASSSRTSGSGYEQYF. CDR3 bases: TGTGCCAGCAGTTCACGGACTAGCGGGAGTGGTTACGAGCAGTACTTC. The entire variable domain, with the rest obtained from reference TRBV28 and TRBJ2-7, is as follows: DVKVTQSSRYLVKRTGEKVFLECVQDMDHENMFWYRQDPGLGLRLIYFSYDVKMKEKGDIPEGYSVSREKKERFSLILESASTNQTSMYLCASSSRTSGSGYEQYFGPGTRLTVT.

The gene calls are TRBV7-2 and TRBJ2-7, with 11 bases matching TRBD1. J was trimmed by 7 bases and V by 2 bases; bases with no gene match: 4. The CDR3 contains 14 residues. Per germline, CDR1 SGHTA and CDR2 FQGNSA. The CDR3 bases are TGTGCCAGCAGCTTAATGGGACAGGGGGAAGAGCAGTACTTC. It codes for CASSLMGQGEEQYF.

This clonotype was seen a handful of times. A much larger clone differs by one base, so this may be a read error. The rearrangement joins TRBV5-5 to TRBJ2-7; maybe TRBD2 (5 bases). Trimming took off 3 bases at V and 2 bases at J, with 15 bases between the two ends. CDR1 is SGHKS and CDR2 is YYEKEE in the germline V gene (reference sequence). The CDR3 totals 15 residues. The CDR3 loop reads CASSWTPARTYEQYF. The CDR3 coding sequence is TGTGCCAGCAGCTGGACTCCGGCACGGACCTACGAGCAGTACTTC.

Comments on this clonotype: Because the CDR3 is missing its conserved closing phenylalanine or tryptophan, this is likely a read error. The limits of the CDR3 on the DNA are not certain, so only TCRdb's listed CDR3 is given. This chain links TRBV3-2 with TRBJ1-1. TRBV3-2 is classified as a pseudogene. The CDR3 has 9 residues if both end residues are counted. The CDR3 sequence: CASSPARNL.

In its sample, this clonotype was seen many times. The CDR3 sequence: CASSEGPNYGYTF. CDR3 DNA: TGTGCCAGCTCGGAGGGACCTAACTATGGCTACACCTTC. The chain employs TRBV18 and TRBJ1-2; D is perhaps TRBD1 (5 bases). Germline loops: CDR1 KGHSH, CDR2 LQKENI. This CDR3 has 13 residues. V dropped 6 bases and J dropped 0 bases, with 8 bases sitting between them.

This clonotype was seen only a few times. A much larger clone sits a single nucleotide away, making a read error possible. The chain employs TRBV6-5 and TRBJ1-2; 7 bases are a match to TRBD1. The CDR3 totals 14 residues. Germline CDR1 and CDR2: MNHEY and SVGAGI. V gave up 5 bases and J gave up 8 bases; unmatched junction bases: 11. CDR3 DNA sequence: TGTGCCAGCAGTCACGGGGACAGTCCTTCCGGCTACACCTTC. Amino acids: CASSHGDSPSGYTF.

V is TRBV20-1 and J is TRBJ2-1; 9 bases are a match to TRBD2. The CDR3 runs 14 residues. Per germline, CDR1 DFQATT and CDR2 SNEGSKA (reference sequence). The J segment lost 6 bases and the V segment lost 3 bases, leaving 6 bases of the junction unmatched. The CDR3 sequence: CSASILAGVNEQFF. The CDR3 DNA follows: TGCAGTGCTAGCATCTTAGCGGGAGTCAATGAGCAGTTCTTC.

This clonotype was seen ten or more times. The V call is TRBV10-3, the J call TRBJ1-2; a weak D match, TRBD1 (5 bases). Germline assignment: CDR1 ENHRY and CDR2 SYGVKD. This CDR3 contains 12 residues. The V end lost 9 bases, the J end lost 8 bases, and 16 bases lay between the germline ends. The DNA of the CDR3 is TGTGCCATTAGCCTGGGGGACTGGGGCTACACCTTC. This gives the protein CAISLGDWGYTF.

The table lists this clonotype with many counts. The V and J genes are TRBV19 and TRBJ2-3; 7 nucleotides align to TRBD2. Germline trimming cut 2 bases from V and 0 bases from J; bases unmatched to any gene: 11. CDR3 size: 18 residues. CDR1 is LNHDA and CDR2 is SQIVND in the germline V gene (reference sequence). CDR3 protein: CASSIMLAARDSTDTQYF. The CDR3 DNA reads TGTGCCAGTAGTATAATGCTAGCGGCCCGCGATAGCACAGATACGCAGTATTTT.

This clonotype was counted at least ten times. The chain recombines TRBV29-1 with TRBJ1-1, with 7 positions matching TRBD1. Germline V gene sequence: CDR1 SQVTM, CDR2 ANQGSEA. Trimming took 7 bases from V and 7 from J; bases not matched to a gene: 9. The CDR3 has 12 amino acids. CDR3 sequence (DNA): TGCAGCGCGTCGACAGGGCAGGATGAAGCTTTCTTT. This translates into CSASTGQDEAFF.

Remarks on this clonotype: At one end, the junction sequence differs from germline, possibly due to a read error. The chain's CDR3 is CASSLRGFTYNERFF. The CDR3 nucleotides read TGTGCCAGCAGCCTCAGAGGGTTCACATACAATGAGCGGTTCTTC. V is TRBV6-4 and J is TRBJ2-1, with D maybe TRBD2 (5 bases). Germline V gene sequence: CDR1 MRHNA, CDR2 SNTAGT. The CDR3 runs to 15 residues.

This clonotype showed up many times. The chain carries TRBV15 and TRBJ2-7; the match to TRBD1 covers 9 bases. This CDR3 spans 17 amino acids. With V trimmed by 4 bases and J by 1 base, 11 bases remained unmatched. Per the germline V gene, CDR1 is LNHNV and CDR2 is YYDKDF (reference sequence). In nucleotides, the CDR3 is TGTGCCACCAGCATACTTAACCGGGACAGGGAATCCTACGAGCAGTACTTC. The encoded protein is CATSILNRDRESYEQYF.

The table lists this clonotype with many counts. This chain joins TRBV27 and TRBJ1-3; D is ambiguous. V gave up 2 bases and J gave up 0 bases, with 8 bases separating them. Germline V gene data show CDR1 as MNHEY and CDR2 as SMNVEV (reference sequence). The CDR3 length is 15 residues. The CDR3 sequence: CASSLRAYSGNTIYF. As DNA, the CDR3 is TGTGCCAGCAGTTTACGGGCCTACTCTGGAAACACCATATATTTT.

The chain recombines TRBV20-1 with TRBJ2-3; D assignment may be TRBD1 or TRBD2 (5 bases each). CDR1 and CDR2 (germline): DFQATT, SNEGSKA (reference sequence). The CDR3 extends over 15 amino acids. The germline V and J ends were trimmed by 6 bases and 4 bases, with 20 bases remaining between them. In DNA, the CDR3 is TGCAGTGCCGATGGCCGGGGCCGAGCCCCAGATACGCAGTATTTT. Amino acids: CSADGRGRAPDTQYF.

This clonotype showed up many times. The rearrangement uses TRBV2 and TRBJ1-5, with 8 bases matching TRBD1. J lost 2 bases, V lost 2 bases, and 5 bases had no gene match. The CDR3 covers 16 residues. Germline loops: CDR1 SNHLY, CDR2 FYNNEI. This CDR3 is CASSEMDRVGNQPQHF. In nucleotides, the CDR3 is TGTGCCAGCAGTGAAATGGACAGGGTAGGCAATCAGCCCCAGCATTTT.

This clonotype was recorded many times. The rearrangement uses TRBV12-3 or TRBV12-4 and TRBJ1-6; no clear D gene. Trimming took 5 bases from V and 8 from J, leaving 16 bases between them. The CDR3 spans 15 residues. The CDR3 region has the DNA TGTGCCAGCAGTCCCGACGCGGGGAGGCATTCACCCCTCCACTTT. Its translation is CASSPDAGRHSPLHF.

The rearrangement uses TRBV13 and TRBJ2-3; TRBD2 matches at 8 bases. The CDR3 contains 20 residues. V was pared by 0 bases and J by 3 bases, with 17 bases of the junction left unmatched. Germline V gene sequence: CDR1 PRHDT, CDR2 FYEKMQ (reference sequence). The CDR3, as DNA: TGTGCCAGCAGCTTAGGCTCGACGGCTAGCGGGTTCGGGGGTACAGATACGCAGTATTTT. Protein: CASSLGSTASGFGGTDTQYF. Based on the CDR3 plus reference TRBV13 and TRBJ2-3, the full variable domain is AAGVIQSPRHLIKEKRETATLKCYPIPRHDTVYWYQQGPGQDPQFLISFYEKMQSDKGSIPDRFSAQQFSDYHSELNMSSLELGDSALYFCASSLGSTASGFGGTDTQYFGPGTRLTVL.

This clonotype was counted many times. The chain is built from TRBV15 and TRBJ1-2; no reliable D call. Germline CDR1 reads LNHNV; CDR2 reads YYDKDF (reference sequence). The CDR3 totals 15 residues. Trimming removed 5 bases from V and 3 bases from J, with 16 bases in between. The CDR3 nucleotides read TGTGCCACCAGCGGACCCCTGGACGGGGACTATGGCTACACCTTC. Amino acid sequence: CATSGPLDGDYGYTF.

This clonotype was seen repeatedly, ten times or more. This sequence joins TRBV3-1 and TRBJ1-6, with D unresolved. Germline V CDR1 and CDR2: LGHDT, YNNKEL (reference sequence). With 6 bases removed from V and 7 bases from J, the gap between germline ends came to 7 bases. The CDR3 runs 12 residues. DNA of the CDR3: TGTGCCAGCAGGCATCCGAATTCACCCCTCCACTTT. Protein sequence: CASRHPNSPLHF.

V gene TRBV5-1 combines with J gene TRBJ2-7, with TRBD1 identical over 11 bases. Looked up from germline, CDR1 is SGHRS and CDR2 is YFSETQ. V lost 2 bases and J lost 7; bases outside the gene matches: 11. The CDR3 consists of 16 residues. In nucleotides, the CDR3 is TGCGCCAGCAGCTTAACGACAGGACAGGGGGCAGGGGAGCAGTACTTC. Translation: CASSLTTGQGAGEQYF.

Ten or more counts support this clonotype. V gene TRBV15 combines with J gene TRBJ1-4; tentatively, D is TRBD1 (5 bases). CDR1 is LNHNV and CDR2 is YYDKDF in the germline V gene (reference sequence). The CDR3 consists of 15 residues. The germline V and J ends were trimmed by 1 base and 5 bases, with 11 bases remaining between them. DNA of the CDR3: TGTGCCACCAGCAGAGGGGGTGGGGGGAATGAAAAACTGTTTTTT. Encoded protein: CATSRGGGGNEKLFF.

This chain joins TRBV7-9 and TRBJ2-2; D is perhaps TRBD1 or TRBD2 (7 bases each). This CDR3 comprises 15 residues. From germline, CDR1 is SEHNR and CDR2 FQNEAQ (reference sequence). V was shortened by 5 bases and J by 7 bases, with 17 bases between the two germline ends. CDR3 nucleotides: TGTGCCAGCAGCCCTGGACAGGCTAGCGGCGGGGAGCTGTTTTTT. It yields the protein CASSPGQASGGELFF.

This clonotype was picked up many times. This rearrangement joins TRBV9 to TRBJ1-2; D not certain. The CDR3 extends over 13 amino acids. Germline V gene data show CDR1 as SGDLS and CDR2 as YYNGEE. With 0 bases removed from V and 3 bases from J, the gap between germline ends came to 6 bases. The CDR3 DNA reads TGTGCCAGCAGCGTAGGAACGGACTATGGCTACACCTTC. Translating gives CASSVGTDYGYTF.

This clonotype was counted ten times or more. V and J are TRBV29-1 and TRBJ2-1, with D perhaps matching TRBD1 or TRBD2 (5 bases each). Germline V gives CDR1 SQVTM, CDR2 ANQGSEA. The length of the CDR3 is 14 residues. V was cut by 5 bases and J by 6 bases, with 17 bases left in between. The CDR3 region is CSVRRQGSFNEQFF. The CDR3 nucleotides read TGCAGCGTTAGGAGGCAGGGAAGTTTCAATGAGCAGTTCTTC.

The chain uses TRBV19 and TRBJ1-1; D remains ambiguous. Per the germline V gene, CDR1 is LNHDA and CDR2 is SQIVND (reference sequence). Trimming removed 6 bases from V and 12 bases from J, with 11 bases in between. CDR3 size: 10 residues. CDR3 protein: CASREEQTFF. The CDR3 coding sequence is TGTGCCAGTAGGGAGGAACAGACTTTCTTT.